These T cell receptor beta chains were read from a single sample in a study of Graves' ophthalmopathy and Graves' hyperthyroidism. Each CDR3 protein gets one entry after TCRdb re-called the multiplex PCR reads with MiXCR. The table lists some 170,000 distinct CDR3 sequences, roughly two fifths of them singletons, with 7.5% to 10% in the top ten. Material: peripheral blood. These receptors all stem from a man aged 25 to 45 with Graves' ophthalmopathy. Both conserved end residues are trimmed from each CDR3. The D gene is left open where the match is weak. Where a row states a size, it is once, few, many or the class of an expanded clone; other rows omit it.

cdr3_aa j_call v_call clone_size d_call
ASRRETQGNTIY TRBJ1-3 TRBV12-3/TRBV12-4 many NA
ASSSRTGNSYEQY TRBJ2-7 TRBV6-1 few NA
ASTHSYEQY TRBJ2-7 TRBV6-2/TRBV6-3 NA NA
ASSRNPGRANQPQH TRBJ1-5 TRBV6-5 many NA
ASSLGTSGYEQY TRBJ2-7 TRBV5-1 many TRBD2
ASSPDIHSPLH TRBJ1-6 TRBV12-3/TRBV12-4 many NA
ASSLGRGIYGYT TRBJ1-2 TRBV27 NA NA
ASSFTGDYT TRBJ1-2 TRBV12-3/TRBV12-4 many TRBD1
ASSLDPRASLFREQY TRBJ2-7 TRBV11-2 NA NA
ASSLGVPLKSGANVLT TRBJ2-6 TRBV27 NA NA
AWSVSREQY TRBJ2-7 TRBV30 many NA